This T cell receptor beta chain was documented in a study of cytomegalovirus exposure and HLA in healthy donors. Study results and limitations: Reportedly, a later analysis found an Asian-associated ancestry cluster had fewer N-insertions than the approximately 600-donor mean. Among CMV-associated TCR beta chains, most appeared HLA-restricted in a later analysis. In a later analysis, common viral pathogens appeared linked to several of the most significant clusters. TRBV6-2, TRBV6-3 and some other V segments were unresolvable in 87-base-pair reads.

Use of 60 Vbeta and 13 Jbeta primers characterized the PCR. Sequencing used immunoSEQ multiplex PCR; TCRdb keeps in-frame clones, though not all of them. The clone table shows roughly 120,000 clones, with the ten largest holding roughly 2%. Germline CDR1 reads GTSNPN; CDR2 reads SVGIG (reference sequence). The CDR3 contains 17 residues. With V trimmed by 2 bases and J by 4 bases, 16 bases remained unmatched. As for this clone: The antigen remains undetermined.

The chain couples TRBV30 to TRBJ2-7, with 8 nucleotides matching TRBD1. The sequence derives from a middle-aged man in good health and CMV-seronegative. The sample taken for sequencing was PBMCs. The CDR3 DNA sequence: TGTGCCTGGAGTCTAAAACCGGCAGGGGGCGCCCCTTACGAGCAGTACTTC. This encodes CAWSLKPAGGAPYEQYF.